Detailed here is one T cell receptor beta chain. Sequencing used immunoSEQ multiplex PCR; TCRdb keeps in-frame clones, though not all of them. The repertoire includes approximately 210,000 clones, more than 75% of them detected once, and less than 20% sits in the top ten. The source of the sample is a study of blood T cell repertoires in COVID-19. The CDR3 loop spans 17 amino acids. CDR1 is SGHRS, CDR2 YFSETQ, per germline. With 0 bases clipped from V and 9 bases from J, the junction kept 12 bases outside the gene matches. The chain has TRBV5-1 and TRBJ2-1; 10 bases match TRBD2. Material: PBMCs or T cells enriched from blood (not recorded which). The receptor's source is a woman aged 50 to 65 with acute COVID-19. The CDR3 DNA sequence: TGCGCCAGCAGCTTGGTTTCGTCGAGCGGGGGGGCCGGTGAGCAGTTCTTC. Translating it yields CASSLVSSSGGAGEQFF. The full variable domain, its missing parts supplied by reference TRBV5-1 and TRBJ2-1, is KAGVTQTPRYLIKTRGQQVTLSCSPISGHRSVSWYQQTPGQGLQFLFEYFSETQRNKGNFPGRFSGRQFSNSRSEMNVSTLELGDSALYLCASSLVSSSGGAGEQFFGPGTRLTVL.